The clone carrying this T cell receptor (beta chain) came up many times. As yet, its antigen is unknown. The time point: sample taken at primary tumor resection. TCRdb processed the 5' RACE reads anew with MiXCR; each CDR3 protein has one entry. Of roughly 19,000 distinct CDR3 sequences detected, around 6.8% appear once; the ten largest clones hold roughly 25%. This CDR3 is built from 14 residues. V lost 5 bases and J 2 bases, leaving 11 bases between the germline ends. CDR1 is SGHAT, CDR2 FQNNGV, per germline. This sample stems from a study of spatial heterogeneity in lung cancer. Findings of the study overall: Intratumoral expanded alpha and beta TCR counts were found to track tumor mutation counts.

The receptor was isolated from a male donor with early-stage non-small cell lung cancer. The source was lung tumor tissue, collected at surgery. The chain has TRBV11-2 and TRBJ2-3, with D unclear. Here the CDR3 DNA reads TGTGCCAGCAGCCTCGGACGGCTCACAGATACGCAGTATTTT. Amino acid sequence: CASSLGRLTDTQYF. The full variable domain, with the rest looked up from reference TRBV11-2 and TRBJ2-3, is EAGVAQSPRYKIIEKRQSVAFWCNPISGHATLYWYQQILGQGPKLLIQFQNNGVVDDSQLPKDRFSAERLKGVDSTLKIQPAKLEDSAVYLCASSLGRLTDTQYFGPGTRLTVL.